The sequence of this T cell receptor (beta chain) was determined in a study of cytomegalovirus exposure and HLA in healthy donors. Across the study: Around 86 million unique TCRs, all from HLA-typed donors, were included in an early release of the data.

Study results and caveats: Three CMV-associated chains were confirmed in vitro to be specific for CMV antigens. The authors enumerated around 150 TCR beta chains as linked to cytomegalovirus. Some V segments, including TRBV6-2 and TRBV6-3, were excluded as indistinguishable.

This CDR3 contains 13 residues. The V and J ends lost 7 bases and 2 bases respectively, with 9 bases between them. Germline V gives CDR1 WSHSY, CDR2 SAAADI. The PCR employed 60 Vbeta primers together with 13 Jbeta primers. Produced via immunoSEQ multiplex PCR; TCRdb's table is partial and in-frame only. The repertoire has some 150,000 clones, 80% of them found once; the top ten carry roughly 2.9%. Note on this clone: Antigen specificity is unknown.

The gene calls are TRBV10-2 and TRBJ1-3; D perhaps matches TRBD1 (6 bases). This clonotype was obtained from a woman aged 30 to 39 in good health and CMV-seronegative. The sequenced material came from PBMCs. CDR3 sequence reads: CASTGGPGNTIYF. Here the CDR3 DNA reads TGCGCCAGCACCGGGGGGCCTGGAAACACCATATATTTT.